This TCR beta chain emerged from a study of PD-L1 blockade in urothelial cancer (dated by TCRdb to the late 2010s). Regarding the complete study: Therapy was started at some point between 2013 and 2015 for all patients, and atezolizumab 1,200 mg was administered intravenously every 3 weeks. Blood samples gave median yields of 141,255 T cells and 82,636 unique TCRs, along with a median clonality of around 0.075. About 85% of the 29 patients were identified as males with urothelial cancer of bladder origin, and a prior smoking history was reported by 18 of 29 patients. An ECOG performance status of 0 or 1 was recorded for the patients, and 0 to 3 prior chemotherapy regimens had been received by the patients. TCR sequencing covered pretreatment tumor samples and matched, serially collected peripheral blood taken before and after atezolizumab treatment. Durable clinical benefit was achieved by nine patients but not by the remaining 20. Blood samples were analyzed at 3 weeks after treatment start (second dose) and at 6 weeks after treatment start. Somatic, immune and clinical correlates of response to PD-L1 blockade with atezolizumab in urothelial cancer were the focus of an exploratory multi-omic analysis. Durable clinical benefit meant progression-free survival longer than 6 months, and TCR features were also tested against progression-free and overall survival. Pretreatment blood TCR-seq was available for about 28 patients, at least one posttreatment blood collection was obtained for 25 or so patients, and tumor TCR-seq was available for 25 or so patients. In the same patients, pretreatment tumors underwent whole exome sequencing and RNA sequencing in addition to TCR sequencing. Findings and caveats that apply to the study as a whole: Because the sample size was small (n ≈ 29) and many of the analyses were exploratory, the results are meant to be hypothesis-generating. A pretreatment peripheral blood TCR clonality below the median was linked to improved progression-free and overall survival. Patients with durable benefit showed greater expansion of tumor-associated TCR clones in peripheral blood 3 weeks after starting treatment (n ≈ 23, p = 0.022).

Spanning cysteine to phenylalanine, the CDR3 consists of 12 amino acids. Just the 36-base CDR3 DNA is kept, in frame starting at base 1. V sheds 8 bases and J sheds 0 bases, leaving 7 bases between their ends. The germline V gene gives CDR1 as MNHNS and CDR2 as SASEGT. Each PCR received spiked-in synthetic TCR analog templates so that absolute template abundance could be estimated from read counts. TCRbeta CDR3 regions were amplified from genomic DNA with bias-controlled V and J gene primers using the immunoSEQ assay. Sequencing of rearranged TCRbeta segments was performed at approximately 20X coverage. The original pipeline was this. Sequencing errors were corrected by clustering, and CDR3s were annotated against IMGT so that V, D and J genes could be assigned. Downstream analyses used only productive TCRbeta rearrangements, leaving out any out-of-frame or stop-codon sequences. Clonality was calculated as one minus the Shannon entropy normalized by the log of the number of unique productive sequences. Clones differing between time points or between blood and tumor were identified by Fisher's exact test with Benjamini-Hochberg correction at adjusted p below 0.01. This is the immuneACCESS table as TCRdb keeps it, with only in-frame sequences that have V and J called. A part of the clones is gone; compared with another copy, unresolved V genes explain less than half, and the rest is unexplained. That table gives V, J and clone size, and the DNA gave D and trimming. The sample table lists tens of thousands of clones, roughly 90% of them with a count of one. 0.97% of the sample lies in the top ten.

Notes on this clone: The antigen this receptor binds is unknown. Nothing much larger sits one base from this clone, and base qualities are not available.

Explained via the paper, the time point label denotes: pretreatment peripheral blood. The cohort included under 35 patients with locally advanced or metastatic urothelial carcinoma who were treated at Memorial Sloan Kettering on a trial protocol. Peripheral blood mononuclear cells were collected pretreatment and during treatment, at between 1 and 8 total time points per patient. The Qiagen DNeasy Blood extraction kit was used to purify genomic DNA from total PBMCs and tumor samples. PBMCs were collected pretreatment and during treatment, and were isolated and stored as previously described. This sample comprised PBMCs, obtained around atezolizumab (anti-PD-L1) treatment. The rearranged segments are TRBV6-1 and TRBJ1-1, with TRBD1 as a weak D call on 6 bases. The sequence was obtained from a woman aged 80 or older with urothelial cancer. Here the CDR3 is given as CASGQMNTEAFF. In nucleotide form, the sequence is TGTGCCAGCGGACAGATGAACACTGAAGCTTTCTTT.